The 13 T cell receptor beta chains reported below all come from one sample, sequenced in a study of control samples from healthy donors and cancer patients. Assay used: immunoSEQ multiplex PCR; TCRdb lists only in-frame clones, some missing. The sample holds 150,000 to 200,000 clones, 85% to 90% seen once. The sequenced sample was blood. These TCRs come from a woman in her forties or fifties in good health.

The chain couples TRBV6-2 or TRBV6-3 to TRBJ2-1; tentative D call: TRBD1 (5 bases). The germline CDR1 and CDR2 sequences are MNHEY and SVGEGT. The CDR3 spans 16 residues. V gave up 5 bases and J gave up 10 bases, with 24 bases separating them. CDR3 sequence (DNA): TGTGCCAGCAGTCCCACCTCCCCGACAGTTCCTGGGGAGCAGTTCTTC. Its protein is CASSPTSPTVPGEQFF.

The V and J genes are TRBV10-3 and TRBJ1-2, with D unresolved. Germline loops: CDR1 ENHRY, CDR2 SYGVKD. The germline V and J ends were trimmed by 0 bases and 3 bases, with 8 bases remaining between them. The CDR3 sequence is 14 residues long. CDR3 protein: CAISESRRDYGYTF. CDR3 nucleotides: TGTGCCATCAGTGAGTCCCGAAGGGACTATGGCTACACCTTC.

The chain recombines TRBV4-2 with TRBJ2-6, with D unclear. Germline CDR1 and CDR2: LGHNA and YNFKEQ. The CDR3 spans 17 residues. Trimming cost V 1 base and J 2 bases, with 12 bases left between them. The CDR3 region is CASSQVVARTGANVLTF. CDR3 coding DNA: TGTGCCAGCAGCCAAGTTGTCGCCCGAACTGGGGCCAACGTCCTGACTTTC.

This clone was recorded once. CDR3: CASSIQAGTGELFF. CDR3 nucleotides: TGTGCCAGCAGCATCCAGGCCGGTACCGGGGAGCTGTTTTTT. The chain is built from TRBV5-5 and TRBJ2-2; no definite D call. Trimming removed 4 bases from V and 5 bases from J, with 12 bases in between. Germline CDR1 SGHKS, CDR2 YYEKEE (reference sequence). The length of the CDR3 is 14 residues.

The CDR3 bases are TGCAGTGCTAGTACGCGACAGGGACATGGCTACACCTTC. Amino acids: CSASTRQGHGYTF. The chain couples TRBV20-1 to TRBJ1-2; TRBD1 matches 7 bases. The CDR3 runs 13 residues. Trimming removed 3 bases from V and 6 bases from J; junction bases left unmatched: 7. CDR1 and CDR2 from the germline V gene are DFQATT and SNEGSKA (reference sequence).

This clone is a singleton in its sample. The V and J genes are TRBV15 and TRBJ1-1; D not certain. Per germline, CDR1 LNHNV and CDR2 YYDKDF (reference sequence). The CDR3 has 11 amino acids. The germline V and J ends were trimmed by 5 bases and 7 bases, with 8 bases remaining between them. The CDR3 bases are TGTGCCACCAGCGGAGCGCGTGAAGCTTTCTTT. This gives the protein CATSGAREAFF.

The rearrangement uses TRBV30 and TRBJ1-6; maybe TRBD1 (6 bases). Germline assignment: CDR1 GTSNPN and CDR2 SVGIG (reference sequence). V lost 5 bases and J 0 bases, leaving 11 bases between the germline ends. The CDR3 has 15 residues. DNA for the CDR3: TGTGCCTGGGACACAGGGAGCTCCTATAATTCACCCCTCCACTTT. This gives the protein CAWDTGSSYNSPLHF.

The chain combines TRBV3-1 (or the pseudogene TRBV3-2) with TRBJ1-2; D gene ambiguous. The CDR3 sequence is 14 residues long. Trimming shortened V by 1 base and J by 8 bases, and 14 bases separated the two germline ends. The germline CDR1 and CDR2 sequences are LGHDT and YNNKEL (reference sequence). CDR3 sequence reads: CASSQGNSANGYTF. The CDR3 region has the DNA TGTGCCAGCAGCCAAGGCAACAGCGCTAACGGCTACACCTTC.

V usage is TRBV20-1 and J usage is TRBJ1-1; possibly TRBD1 for D (5 bases). Trimming pared 6 bases from V and 7 bases from J, leaving 12 bases between. CDR3 length: 11 amino acids. Germline V gene sequence: CDR1 DFQATT, CDR2 SNEGSKA (reference sequence). For the CDR3, the DNA is TGCAGTGCGAGGGGTGCCTATGAAGCTTTCTTT. Its translation: CSARGAYEAFF.

This clone was detected once. This sequence joins TRBV6-6 and TRBJ2-3, with 11 bases identical to TRBD2. In germline, CDR1 is MNHNY, CDR2 SVGAGI (reference sequence). After removal of 6 bases from V and 5 bases from J, the junction contained 7 bases not matched to a gene. The CDR3 sequence is 15 residues long. The CDR3 protein is CASSYSGGAIDTQYF. CDR3 nucleotide sequence: TGTGCCAGCAGCTATAGCGGGGGGGCCATAGATACGCAGTATTTT.

This clone was recorded once. This chain links TRBV6-5 with TRBJ2-1; no reliable D call. The ends were cut back, 7 bases at V and 5 bases at J, with 15 bases in the middle. CDR1 and CDR2 (germline): MNHEY, SVGAGI. The CDR3 is made up of 14 amino acids. CDR3 coding DNA: TGTGCCAGCATTGTTAGGGAATCAAACAATGAGCAGTTCTTC. Translation: CASIVRESNNEQFF.

The J gene is TRBJ2-1, the V gene TRBV5-1; 10 bases agree with TRBD2. Trimming took 0 bases from V and 9 from J; bases not matched to a gene: 9. The CDR3 has 16 amino acids. The germline V gene has CDR1 SGHRS and CDR2 YFSETQ. The CDR3 DNA reads TGCGCCAGCAGCTTGGAAGGGCTAGCGGGAGTAGGTGAGCAGTTCTTC. Protein sequence: CASSLEGLAGVGEQFF.

Written as DNA, the CDR3 is TGTGCCAGCAGGCCCAATGGGGGGGTGACAACTAACTATGGCTACACCTTC. Its translation: CASRPNGGVTTNYGYTF. The gene calls are TRBV3-1 (or the pseudogene TRBV3-2) and TRBJ1-2; D is possibly TRBD1 (5 bases). The CDR3 consists of 17 residues. Between the trimmed V and J ends, which lost 6 bases and 0 bases, there was a span of 20 bases. CDR1 is LGHDT, CDR2 YNNKEL, per germline (reference sequence).